This TCR beta chain appears in the sequencing data of a study of blood T cell repertoires in COVID-19. The overall study: Sources were T cells, B-cell-depleted T cells, or PBMCs; the material itself was cDNA or gDNA.

J lost 10 bases, V lost 4 bases, and 6 bases had no gene match. The CDR3 has 13 amino acids. Germline V gene data show CDR1 as SGHRS and CDR2 as YFSETQ. Original processing methods: Reference gene primer amplification gave nucleated cell count estimates. TCRdb keeps only in-frame clones here, not all; method: immunoSEQ multiplex PCR. The V and J calls and the clone size are those of that table, but D and trimming were determined from the DNA. The top ten hold 20% to 30% of the sample, which has some 120,000 clones, about 80% seen once. The V gene is TRBV5-1, the J gene TRBJ1-1, with 11 nucleotides matching TRBD1. The receptor comes from a human donor in a cohort sampled during active COVID-19. Sequencing input: peripheral blood. CDR3 in amino acids: CASSAGQGEVAFF. DNA of the CDR3: TGCGCCAGCAGCGCGGGACAGGGGGAGGTAGCTTTCTTT.